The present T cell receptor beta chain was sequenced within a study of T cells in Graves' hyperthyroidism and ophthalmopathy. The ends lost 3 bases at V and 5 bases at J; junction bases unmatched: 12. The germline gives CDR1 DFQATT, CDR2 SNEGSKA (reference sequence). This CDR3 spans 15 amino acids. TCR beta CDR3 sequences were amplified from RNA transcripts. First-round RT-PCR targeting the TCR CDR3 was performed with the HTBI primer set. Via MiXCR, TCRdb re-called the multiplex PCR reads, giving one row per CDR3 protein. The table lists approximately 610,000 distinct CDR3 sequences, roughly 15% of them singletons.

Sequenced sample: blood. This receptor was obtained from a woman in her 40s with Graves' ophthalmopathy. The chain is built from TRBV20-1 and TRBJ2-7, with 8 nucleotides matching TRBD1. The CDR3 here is CSAREDGTGVHEQYF. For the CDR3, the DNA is TGCAGTGCTAGGGAAGACGGGACAGGTGTCCACGAGCAGTACTTC.